The present T cell receptor (beta chain) was sequenced within a study of cytotoxic CD8 clonotypes in ibrutinib-treated CLL. The planned depth of sequencing spanned 1 in 200,000 to 1 in 1 million T cells. Generated by immunoSEQ multiplex PCR, the TCRdb table keeps only in-frame clones and is missing some. The table has about 330,000 clones, around 66% seen once. CDR1 MNHEY and CDR2 SMNVEV come from the germline V gene (reference sequence). The CDR3 contains 14 residues. V was cut by 9 bases and J by 3 bases, with 18 bases left in between. Material: PBMCs, obtained after 36 months of ibrutinib treatment. The receptor was isolated from a human donor with chronic lymphocytic leukemia. The chain couples TRBV27 to TRBJ2-7, with D possibly being TRBD1 (6 bases). The CDR3 loop is CASTSYRANYEQYF. The CDR3 bases are TGTGCCAGTACCTCCTACAGGGCTAACTACGAGCAGTACTTC.